The present T cell receptor beta chain was sequenced within a study of T cell responses to AZD1222 COVID-19 vaccine. General study points: The number of AZD1222 recipients seropositive at baseline was only 6 or 7. Following two doses of AZD1222, Spike-specific TCR breadth and depth rose. Donors in the cohort were predominantly white British and more often female, and clonal diversity was possibly underestimated.

Note on this clone: The antigen remains undetermined.

Profiling relied on immunoSEQ multiplex PCR, and the TCRdb table lists in-frame clones only, not all of them. This table holds approximately 110,000 clones, around 94% found once. The CDR3 loop spans 18 amino acids. V lost 5 bases to trimming and J lost 0 bases; unmatched junction nucleotides: 14. Per the germline V gene, CDR1 is LNHDA and CDR2 is SQIVND (reference sequence). The clonotype comes from an adult in good health. V is TRBV19 and J is TRBJ1-2; 8 bases are shared with TRBD1. The input for sequencing was peripheral blood, taken on day 0 of AZD1222 vaccination. CDR3 loop: CASSPIGGQAIANYGYTF. The CDR3 DNA follows: TGTGCCAGTAGTCCGATAGGGGGACAGGCGATCGCTAACTATGGCTACACCTTC.